This T cell receptor (beta chain) stems from a study of T-cell memory formation after mild COVID-19. One entry per CDR3 protein results from TCRdb running MiXCR on the 5' RACE reads. The profile shows hundreds of thousands of distinct CDR3 sequences, about 20% of them singletons. V gave up 3 bases and J gave up 6 bases; unmatched junction bases: 9. The germline gives CDR1 LNHNV, CDR2 YYDKDF (reference sequence). The length of the CDR3 is 16 residues. Study-level results: The appearance of some responding clones in pre-infection memory suggested that cross-reactive memory joined. The study found contracting CD4+ clones mainly in CM and EM and contracting CD8+ clones in EMRA.

In this sample, this clonotype turned up many times. Its antigen is unidentified. Sequencing was carried out using PBMCs or a T cell subset sorted from them (not recorded which). The sequence was collected from an adult woman who had mild COVID-19 (a few samples of this study predate the infection). Cell type and time point are not known. V usage is TRBV15 and J usage is TRBJ2-1; 9 nucleotides agree with TRBD2. Here the CDR3 DNA reads TGTGCCACCAGCAGGCACGCGGGGGGGCTCCCCAATGAGCAGTTCTTC. Protein: CATSRHAGGLPNEQFF. Full variable domain (rest looked up from reference TRBV15 and TRBJ2-1): DAMVIQNPRYQVTQFGKPVTLSCSQTLNHNVMYWYQQKSSQAPKLLFHYYDKDFNNEADTPDNFQSRRPNTSFCFLDIRSPGLGDTAMYLCATSRHAGGLPNEQFFGPGTRLTVL.